Listed below are T cell receptor beta chains from one sample, sequenced in a study of blood T cells in healthy people across ages. Using its own MiXCR run on the 5' RACE reads, TCRdb lists one record per CDR3 protein. The sample shows almost 550,000 distinct CDR3 sequences, 24% of them seen only once. The sample also formed part of further work on T cells of mothers and their children.

Material for sequencing was blood. These receptors came from a boy aged 5-17 years in good health. Each CDR3 is given without its conserved first and last residue.

TRBV12-3/TRBV12-4,TRBJ1-2,ASSLADRGYT
TRBV5-1,TRBJ2-4,ASSPGSSQNIQY
TRBV7-6,TRBJ2-7,ASSQGGLAGGTYEQY
TRBV20-1,TRBJ1-5,SAREWGQNSNQPQH
TRBV9,TRBJ2-3,ASSVARTSGGTDTQY
TRBV20-1,TRBJ2-3,SARDGSGGDTQY
TRBV7-2,TRBJ2-3,ASSLVWASTDTQY
TRBV20-1,TRBJ2-7,SAAELVADSFYEQY
TRBV4-3,TRBJ1-4,ASSPGQGQKLF
TRBV29-1,TRBJ2-1,SVDRGSNEQF
TRBV7-2,TRBJ1-6,ASSLGPTGAGISPLH
TRBV3-1,TRBJ1-4,ASSQTGRGEKLS
TRBV5-1,TRBJ1-1,ASSFGGYTEAF
TRBV28,TRBJ2-5,ASSVGQQETQY
TRBV7-2,TRBJ2-3,ASSLAPGLAGANTQY
TRBV7-9,TRBJ1-2,ASSSQDRADYGYT
TRBV7-9,TRBJ1-2,ASSLDPKPSGGYT
TRBV7-8,TRBJ2-5,ASSSNAAGAWETQY
TRBV28,TRBJ1-2,ASSLGGTANYGYT
TRBV12-3/TRBV12-4,.,ASSKARRQYEQY
TRBV10-2,TRBJ2-5,ASSTPTSSAETQY
TRBV7-9,TRBJ1-1,ALDGSMNTEAF
TRBV28,.,ASSLRGLSEQY
TRBV7-9,TRBJ2-3,ASSLARAGDGDTQY
TRBV12-5,TRBJ2-1,ASGLSAYNEQF
TRBV11-1,TRBJ2-7,ASSFDRAVTYEQY
TRBV7-3,TRBJ1-6,ASSPPNSPLH
TRBV6-6,TRBJ2-3,ASESGVSPPSTDTQY
TRBV19,TRBJ2-1,ASSIGRTYNEQF
TRBV6-5,TRBJ1-2,ASSYSRESDHGYT
TRBV12-3/TRBV12-4,.,ASSFWGYEQY